The rows below give T cell receptor beta chains drawn from one sample of a study of shared clonotypes between healthy human individuals. The repertoire was sequenced with immunoSEQ multiplex PCR; TCRdb's copy has only in-frame clones and lacks some. This sample carries roughly 2 million clones, almost 96% of them seen once, and the ten largest clones take 0.13%. The sequenced sample consisted of naive CD4+ T cells sorted from blood. These receptors were collected from a man in his late teens or twenties in good health. Both conserved end residues are part of each CDR3. The D gene is left open where the match is weak. Not every row has a clone size; where given, it reads once, few, many or a size class.

D,size,J,V,DNA,CDR3
TRBD1,NA,TRBJ1-2,TRBV27,TGTGCCAGCAGTCCGGGGACAGGGAACTATGGCTACACCTTC,CASSPGTGNYGYTF
NA,few,TRBJ1-4,TRBV19,TGTGCCAGTAGCCTAGCAGGGGCGAACGAAAAACTGTTTTTT,CASSLAGANEKLFF
TRBD1,NA,TRBJ1-1,TRBV7-2,TGTGCCAGCAGCCAGAGGACAGGTGGGAACACTGAAGCTTTCTTT,CASSQRTGGNTEAFF
NA,NA,TRBJ1-5,TRBV6-6,TGTGCCAGCGGGGATCAGCCCCAGCATTTT,CASGDQPQHF
TRBD2,NA,TRBJ2-1,TRBV5-1,TGCGCCAGCAGCTTGAAGGGACTAGCGGGAGTCAATGAGCAGTTCTTC,CASSLKGLAGVNEQFF
TRBD1,NA,TRBJ1-2,TRBV27,TGTGCCAGCAGTCCACAGGGGGCGATCTATGGCTACACCTTC,CASSPQGAIYGYTF
NA,NA,TRBJ1-2,TRBV6-5,TGTGCCAGCAGTTATGGAGGGCGATGGGGCTACACCTTC,CASSYGGRWGYTF
TRBD1,NA,TRBJ2-5,TRBV6-1,TGTGCCAGCAGCCGGACAGGGAAATATACCCAGTACTTC,CASSRTGKYTQYF
NA,NA,TRBJ1-5,TRBV6-1,TGTGCCAGCAAAATCCAGGTTAACAATCAGCCCCAGCATTTT,CASKIQVNNQPQHF
TRBD1,NA,TRBJ2-7,TRBV11-2,TGTGCCAGCAGCTTCCCCGGGACAGGGGTCTACGAGCAGTACTTC,CASSFPGTGVYEQYF
TRBD1,NA,TRBJ2-3,TRBV28,TGTGCCAGCAGTACTCCCGGGACAGGGGGCACAGATACGCAGTATTTT,CASSTPGTGGTDTQYF
TRBD1,NA,TRBJ1-5,TRBV19,TGTGCCAGTAGCCAGGACAGGCGCAGAGGCAATCAGCCCCAGCATTTT,CASSQDRRRGNQPQHF
TRBD1,NA,TRBJ2-7,TRBV5-1,TGCGCCAGCAGCCTACCGGGACAGGGGGACTACGAGCAGTACTTC,CASSLPGQGDYEQYF
NA,NA,TRBJ2-3,TRBV18,TGTGCCAGCTCACCTCAGGCCCCTGGGGGCACAGATACGCAGTATTTT,CASSPQAPGGTDTQYF
TRBD1,NA,TRBJ2-7,TRBV4-1,TGCGCCAGCAGCCCCTACGGACAGGACTTATACGAGCAGTACTTC,CASSPYGQDLYEQYF
NA,NA,TRBJ2-2,TRBV7-2,TGTGCCAGCACTAGGAGGGAGAACACCGGGGAGCTGTTTTTT,CASTRRENTGELFF
NA,NA,TRBJ1-4,TRBV30,TGTGCCTGGAGTATACCGAATAATGAAAAACTGTTTTTT,CAWSIPNNEKLFF
TRBD2,NA,TRBJ2-7,TRBV18,TGTGCCAGCTCGCCGACTAGCGGGACCTCCTACGAGCAGTACTTC,CASSPTSGTSYEQYF
NA,NA,TRBJ2-1,TRBV5-4,TGTGCCAGCAGCTTGCCGCTCGGGGCATACAATGAGCAGTTCTTC,CASSLPLGAYNEQFF
TRBD1,NA,TRBJ1-4,TRBV30,TGTGCCTGGAGTGACAGGGGCCCAGGAGATGAAAAACTGTTTTTT,CAWSDRGPGDEKLFF
NA,NA,TRBJ2-2,TRBV11-2,TGTGCCAGCAGTCTAAGAAGGAACACCGGGGAGCTGTTTTTT,CASSLRRNTGELFF
NA,once,TRBJ2-7,TRBV4-1,TGCGCCAGCAGCCAGATAGGAGGTTCCTACGAGCAGTACTTC,CASSQIGGSYEQYF
NA,few,TRBJ2-7,TRBV11-2,TGTGCCAGCAGCTTAGACAGCTACGAGCAGTACTTC,CASSLDSYEQYF
NA,NA,TRBJ2-7,TRBV6-6,TGTGCCAGCAGTTACGCCGGGACTCGCTCAGGAGGGCAGTACTTC,CASSYAGTRSGGQYF
NA,NA,TRBJ2-6,TRBV5-1,TGCGCCAGCAGCTGGACAGAGATCCTCTCTGGGGCCAACGTCCTGACTTTC,CASSWTEILSGANVLTF
NA,NA,TRBJ2-7,TRBV10-3,TGTGCCATCAGCCCCGACAGAATTCGCTCCTACGAGCAGTACTTC,CAISPDRIRSYEQYF
TRBD1,NA,TRBJ2-1,TRBV6-1,TGTGCCAGCATCTTGGACAGGCCAGCAGAGCAGTTCTTC,CASILDRPAEQFF
NA,NA,TRBJ1-3,TRBV6-5,TGTGCCAGCAGTTCCGGAGGAAACACCATATATTTT,CASSSGGNTIYF
NA,NA,TRBJ1-1,TRBV28,TGTGCCAGCAGTTTACAGGCAGTCAGGAACACTGAAGCTTTCTTT,CASSLQAVRNTEAFF
NA,few,TRBJ1-6,TRBV5-1,TGCGCCAGCAGCTTGGAGGGGTATAATTCACCCCTCCACTTT,CASSLEGYNSPLHF
NA,NA,TRBJ1-2,TRBV2,TGTGCCAGCAGTGAGTCCCGGCTCAGTGTGGTGTACACCTTC,CASSESRLSVVYTF
TRBD2,NA,TRBJ2-1,TRBV4-3,TGCGCCAGCAGCCAGGAGGGACTAGCGGGTTACAATGAGCAGTTCTTC,CASSQEGLAGYNEQFF
NA,NA,TRBJ1-4,TRBV6-6,TGTGCCAGCAGTTATGTGAACCCGGGTGAAAAACTGTTTTTT,CASSYVNPGEKLFF
TRBD2,NA,TRBJ2-5,TRBV19,TGTGCCACCAAGAGTCGAGCGGGAGTTGTCCAAGAGACCCAGTACTTC,CATKSRAGVVQETQYF
NA,once,TRBJ2-7,TRBV6-6,TGTGCCAGCAGTTACTCGTCGGCGGGGTCCTACGAGCAGTACTTC,CASSYSSAGSYEQYF
NA,NA,TRBJ1-1,TRBV6-5,TGTGCCAGCATGCGGTCTCCGAACACTGAAGCTTTCTTT,CASMRSPNTEAFF
TRBD1,NA,TRBJ2-3,TRBV7-2,TGTGCCAGCAGCTCCTCCTCGGACAGGACCACAGATACGCAGTATTTT,CASSSSSDRTTDTQYF
NA,NA,TRBJ2-1,TRBV5-4,TGTGCCAGCAGCCCCCCAGGGGCGGGGGTCAATGAGCAGTTCTTC,CASSPPGAGVNEQFF
TRBD2,NA,TRBJ2-1,TRBV6-6,TGTGCCAGCCGACTAGCGGAGAATTACAATGAGCAGTTCTTC,CASRLAENYNEQFF
NA,NA,TRBJ2-5,TRBV7-3,TGTGCCAGCAGCTTAAGGGGTGGGGAAGAGACCCAGTACTTC,CASSLRGGEETQYF
NA,NA,TRBJ1-5,TRBV12-1,TGTGCCAGCAGCTTTGCCTCGACAGGGGGCGGGGAACAGCCCCAGCATTTT,CASSFASTGGGEQPQHF
NA,NA,TRBJ1-1,TRBV5-1,TGCGCCAGCAGCTTGGTAGCAGGGGCCCTGCTTGAAGCTTTCTTT,CASSLVAGALLEAFF